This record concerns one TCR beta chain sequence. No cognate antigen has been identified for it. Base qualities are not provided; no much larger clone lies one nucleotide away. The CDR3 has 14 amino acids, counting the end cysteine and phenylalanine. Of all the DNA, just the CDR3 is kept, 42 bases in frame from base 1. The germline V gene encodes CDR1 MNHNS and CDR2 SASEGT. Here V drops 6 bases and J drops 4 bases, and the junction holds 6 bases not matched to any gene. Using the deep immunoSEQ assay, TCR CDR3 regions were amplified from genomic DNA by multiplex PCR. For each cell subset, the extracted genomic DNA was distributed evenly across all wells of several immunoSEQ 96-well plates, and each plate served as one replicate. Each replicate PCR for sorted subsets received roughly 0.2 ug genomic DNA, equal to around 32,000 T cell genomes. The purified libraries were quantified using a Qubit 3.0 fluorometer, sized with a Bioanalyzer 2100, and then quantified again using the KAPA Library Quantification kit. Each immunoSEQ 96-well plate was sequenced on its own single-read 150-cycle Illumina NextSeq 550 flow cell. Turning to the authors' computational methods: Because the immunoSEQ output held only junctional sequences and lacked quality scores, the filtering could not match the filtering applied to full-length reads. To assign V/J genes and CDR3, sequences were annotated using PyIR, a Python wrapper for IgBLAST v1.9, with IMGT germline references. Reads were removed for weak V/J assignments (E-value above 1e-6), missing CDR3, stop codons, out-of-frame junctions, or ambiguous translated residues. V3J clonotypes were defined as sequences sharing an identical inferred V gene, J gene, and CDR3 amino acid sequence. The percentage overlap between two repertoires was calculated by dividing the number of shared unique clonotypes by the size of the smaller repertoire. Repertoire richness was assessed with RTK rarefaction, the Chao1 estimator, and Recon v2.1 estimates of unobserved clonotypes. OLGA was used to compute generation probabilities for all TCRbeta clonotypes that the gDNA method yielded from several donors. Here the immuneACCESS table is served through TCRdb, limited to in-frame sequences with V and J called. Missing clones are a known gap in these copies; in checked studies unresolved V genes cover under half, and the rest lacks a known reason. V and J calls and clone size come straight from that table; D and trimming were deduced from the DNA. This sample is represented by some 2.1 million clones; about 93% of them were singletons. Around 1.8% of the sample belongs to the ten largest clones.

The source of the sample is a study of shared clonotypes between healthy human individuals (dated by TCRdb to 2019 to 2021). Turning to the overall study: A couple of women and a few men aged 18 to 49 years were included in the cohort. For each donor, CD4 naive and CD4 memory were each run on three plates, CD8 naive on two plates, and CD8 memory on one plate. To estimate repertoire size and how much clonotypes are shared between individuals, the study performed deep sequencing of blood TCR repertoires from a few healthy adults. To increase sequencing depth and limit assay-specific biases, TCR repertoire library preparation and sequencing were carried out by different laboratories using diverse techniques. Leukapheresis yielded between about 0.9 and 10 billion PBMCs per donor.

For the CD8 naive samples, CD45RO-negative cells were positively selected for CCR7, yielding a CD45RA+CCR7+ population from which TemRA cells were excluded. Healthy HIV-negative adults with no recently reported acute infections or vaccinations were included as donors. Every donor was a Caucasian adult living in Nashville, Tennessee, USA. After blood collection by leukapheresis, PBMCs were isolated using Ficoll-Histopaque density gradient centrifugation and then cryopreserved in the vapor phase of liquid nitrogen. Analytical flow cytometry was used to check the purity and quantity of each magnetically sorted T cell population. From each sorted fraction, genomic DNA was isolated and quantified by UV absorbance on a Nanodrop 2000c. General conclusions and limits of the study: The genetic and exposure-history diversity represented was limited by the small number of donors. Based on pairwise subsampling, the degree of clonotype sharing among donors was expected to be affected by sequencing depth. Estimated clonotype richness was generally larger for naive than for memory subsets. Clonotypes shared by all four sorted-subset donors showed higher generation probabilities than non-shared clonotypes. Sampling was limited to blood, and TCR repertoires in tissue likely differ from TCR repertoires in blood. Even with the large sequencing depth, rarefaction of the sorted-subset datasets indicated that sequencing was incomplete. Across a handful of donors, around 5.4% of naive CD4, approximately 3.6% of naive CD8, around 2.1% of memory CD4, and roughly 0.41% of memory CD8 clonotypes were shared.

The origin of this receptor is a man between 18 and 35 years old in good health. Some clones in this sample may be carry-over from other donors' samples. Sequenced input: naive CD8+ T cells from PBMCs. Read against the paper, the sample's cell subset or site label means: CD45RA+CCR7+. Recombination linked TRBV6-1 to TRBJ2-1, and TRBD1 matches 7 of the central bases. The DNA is TGTGCCAGCAGCGGACAGGCCGCATACAATGAGCAGTTCTTC. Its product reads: CASSGQAAYNEQFF.